These 21 T cell receptor beta chains were sequenced from one sample in a study of PD-L1 blockade in urothelial cancer. TCRdb's table, derived via immunoSEQ multiplex PCR, lists solely in-frame clones and lacks some. The table includes 100,000 to 150,000 clones, approximately 84% detected once. Described time point: pretreatment peripheral blood. Source: PBMCs, taken around atezolizumab (anti-PD-L1) treatment. Receptors were obtained from a man aged 45-65 years with urothelial cancer.

The chain links TRBV4-2 to TRBJ2-3, with TRBD2 matching over 10 bases. The CDR3 covers 17 residues. Germline CDR1 and CDR2: LGHNA and YNFKEQ. The V gene end was trimmed by 1 base and the J gene end by 6 bases; junction bases not matched to a gene: 10. Here the CDR3 reads CASSQVPSGSRSDTQYF. Written as DNA, the CDR3 is TGTGCCAGCAGCCAAGTTCCTAGCGGGAGCCGATCCGATACGCAGTATTTT.

The J gene is TRBJ1-4, the V gene TRBV7-2; tentatively, D is TRBD1 (5 bases). The V and J ends lost 2 bases and 0 bases respectively, with 13 bases between them. The CDR3 covers 17 residues. Looked up from germline, CDR1 is SGHTA and CDR2 is FQGNSA. The DNA for the CDR3 is TGTGCCAGCAGCTTATATCGGGGGTGGACAACTAATGAAAAACTGTTTTTT. Its translation is CASSLYRGWTTNEKLFF.

This clone was seen more than once but under ten times. V usage is TRBV10-3 and J usage is TRBJ2-7; weak D call: TRBD2 (5 bases). The germline CDR1 and CDR2 sequences are ENHRY and SYGVKD. This CDR3 comprises 14 residues. The germline V and J ends were trimmed by 0 bases and 2 bases, with 8 bases remaining between them. This chain's CDR3 is CAISESTGTYEQYF. In nucleotides, the CDR3 is TGTGCCATCAGTGAGTCGACCGGGACCTACGAGCAGTACTTC.

This clone was seen more than once but under ten times. The chain couples TRBV5-4 to TRBJ2-7; D is perhaps TRBD2 (6 bases). Germline V gene sequence: CDR1 SGHNT, CDR2 YYREEE (reference sequence). The V and J ends lost 4 bases and 2 bases respectively, with 22 bases between them. The CDR3 has 17 residues. CDR3 sequence reads: CASSPSPGGTRTYEQYF. The CDR3 DNA reads TGTGCCAGCAGCCCTTCCCCGGGCGGGACTCGTACCTACGAGCAGTACTTC.

The chain couples TRBV2 to TRBJ1-3, with D uncertain. Germline CDR1 reads SNHLY; CDR2 reads FYNNEI. V was shortened by 5 bases and J by 0 bases, with 11 bases between the two germline ends. This CDR3 contains 15 residues. The CDR3 DNA reads TGTGCCAGCAGTATTGTAACAGACTCTGGAAACACCATATATTTT. It specifies CASSIVTDSGNTIYF.

V and J are TRBV7-6 and TRBJ2-3, with a weak D call TRBD1 (5 bases). Germline V lookup: CDR1 SGHVS, CDR2 FNYEAQ. The ends were cut back, 5 bases at V and 0 bases at J, with 15 bases in the middle. This CDR3 comprises 16 residues. Here the CDR3 DNA reads TGTGCCAGCAGCCCATCCGCAGGGTCTAGCACAGATACGCAGTATTTT. Translated, it gives CASSPSAGSSTDTQYF.

The sample holds many counts of this clone. The chain uses TRBV10-3 and TRBJ2-7; possible D gene TRBD1, 6 bases. The length of the CDR3 is 14 residues. V was cut by 3 bases and J by 2 bases, with 11 bases left in between. Germline loops: CDR1 ENHRY, CDR2 SYGVKD. Here the CDR3 reads CAISENRVTYEQYF. CDR3 nucleotides: TGTGCCATCAGTGAAAACAGGGTCACCTACGAGCAGTACTTC.

The V call is TRBV7-2, the J call TRBJ2-5; TRBD2 agrees at 10 bases. J lost 1 base, V lost 0 bases, and 2 bases had no gene match. Germline V gives CDR1 SGHTA, CDR2 FQGNSA. The CDR3 runs to 16 residues. CDR3 nucleotide sequence: TGTGCCAGCAGCTTAGCCGGGACTAGCGTCCAAGAGACCCAGTACTTC. This translates into CASSLAGTSVQETQYF.

CDR3 region: CASGTSGYNEQFF. CDR3 in DNA: TGTGCCAGCGGCACTAGCGGTTACAATGAGCAGTTCTTC. The chain joins TRBV28 to TRBJ2-1; 8 nucleotides match TRBD2. This CDR3 region has 13 residues. CDR1 is MDHEN and CDR2 is SYDVKM in the germline V gene. V lost 8 bases and J lost 4; bases outside the gene matches: 4.

The chain has TRBV5-1 and TRBJ2-3; D unresolved. V lost 1 base to trimming and J lost 0 bases, with 9 bases between them. The CDR3 covers 15 residues. CDR1 is SGHRS, CDR2 YFSETQ, per germline. CDR3: CASSLYGASTDTQYF. CDR3 nucleotides: TGCGCCAGCAGCTTGTACGGAGCTAGCACAGATACGCAGTATTTT. The full variable domain, completed using reference TRBV5-1 and TRBJ2-3, is KAGVTQTPRYLIKTRGQQVTLSCSPISGHRSVSWYQQTPGQGLQFLFEYFSETQRNKGNFPGRFSGRQFSNSRSEMNVSTLELGDSALYLCASSLYGASTDTQYFGPGTRLTVL.

The CDR3 DNA reads as TGTGCCAGCAGCCAAGACCGGGGCGGGAGGGCCCTCTACAATGAGCAGTTCTTC. Its translation is CASSQDRGGRALYNEQFF. This chain uses TRBV14 with TRBJ2-1, with 9 bases that match TRBD2. Trimming removed 0 bases from V and 3 bases from J; junction bases left unmatched: 9. CDR1 and CDR2 from the germline V gene are SGHDN and FVKESK. This CDR3 comprises 18 residues.

The rearrangement uses TRBV27 and TRBJ2-7; TRBD1 might be the D (6 bases). The CDR3 sequence is 18 residues long. CDR1 and CDR2 (germline): MNHEY, SMNVEV (reference sequence). The ends were cut back, 5 bases at V and 3 bases at J, with 26 bases in the middle. Written as DNA, the CDR3 is TGTGCCAGCAGTGTTTTGTCTCAGGGCGGCCGAGGGGGCTACGAGCAGTACTTC. Protein product: CASSVLSQGGRGGYEQYF.

The chain combines TRBV28 with TRBJ1-5; 8 nucleotides match TRBD1. The germline V gene encodes CDR1 MDHEN and CDR2 SYDVKM. This CDR3 is built from 13 residues. The J segment lost 15 bases and the V segment lost 5 bases, leaving 12 bases of the junction unmatched. The CDR3 is CASSPTLRTGLHF. The CDR3 DNA reads TGTGCCAGCAGTCCAACGCTTAGGACAGGGTTGCATTTT.

The chain carries TRBV30 and TRBJ2-1; D is undetermined. Trimming removed 3 bases from V and 0 bases from J, with 6 bases in between. The CDR3 is 13 amino acids. Germline CDR1 GTSNPN, CDR2 SVGIG (reference sequence). The CDR3 spells CAWRAPSYNEQFF. DNA of the CDR3: TGTGCCTGGAGGGCCCCCTCCTACAATGAGCAGTTCTTC.

J is TRBJ2-5 and V is TRBV18, with a possible D match to TRBD1 (6 bases). This CDR3 region has 13 residues. V was pared by 8 bases and J by 5 bases, with 15 bases between. Germline CDR1 reads KGHSH; CDR2 reads LQKENI. The DNA for the CDR3 is TGTGCCAGCCTACAGGGTGGGAGCGAGACCCAGTACTTC. It is translated as CASLQGGSETQYF.

In its sample, this clone was seen once. This rearrangement joins TRBV5-4 to TRBJ2-2; tentative D call: TRBD2 (5 bases). The CDR3 runs to 15 residues. Germline V gives CDR1 SGHNT, CDR2 YYREEE (reference sequence). Trimming pared 3 bases from V and 5 bases from J, leaving 14 bases between. CDR3 residues: CASSSGGRGTGELFF. DNA for the CDR3: TGTGCCAGCAGCTCAGGAGGCCGGGGTACCGGGGAGCTGTTTTTT. Full variable domain (outside the CDR3, taken from reference TRBV5-4 and TRBJ2-2): ETGVTQSPTHLIKTRGQQVTLRCSSQSGHNTVSWYQQALGQGPQFIFQYYREEENGRGNFPPRFSGLQFPNYSSELNVNALELDDSALYLCASSSGGRGTGELFFGEGSRLTVL.

This clone has just a few counts. The rearrangement uses TRBV25-1 and TRBJ1-1, with TRBD1 as a possible D gene (5 bases). CDR1 is MGHDK and CDR2 is SYGVNS in the germline V gene. Trimming pared 7 bases from V and 5 bases from J, leaving 14 bases between. There are 13 residues in the CDR3. As DNA, the CDR3 is TGTGCCAGCATTTCTTTCGGGGGAACTGAAGCTTTCTTT. Protein: CASISFGGTEAFF.

This chain uses TRBV5-1 with TRBJ1-2, with 8 bases lining up with TRBD1. Germline V gene sequence: CDR1 SGHRS, CDR2 YFSETQ. This CDR3 comprises 16 residues. V lost 3 bases and J lost 4; bases outside the gene matches: 11. The CDR3 spells CASSSGQGRGFYGYTF. As DNA, the CDR3 is TGCGCCAGCAGCTCCGGACAGGGCCGGGGATTCTATGGCTACACCTTC.

CDR3 nucleotide sequence: TGTGCCAGCAGTTCGGGACAGGGCTGGCAGCCCCAGCATTTT. It specifies CASSSGQGWQPQHF. The chain has TRBV28 and TRBJ1-5; 9 bases fit TRBD1. V was pared by 4 bases and J by 7 bases, with 5 bases of the junction left unmatched. This CDR3 region has 14 residues. Looked up from germline, CDR1 is MDHEN and CDR2 is SYDVKM.

The V and J genes are TRBV6-5 and TRBJ2-7, with D maybe TRBD2 (5 bases). V lost 11 bases, J lost 2 bases, and 16 bases lay in between. This CDR3 comprises 13 residues. Germline V lookup: CDR1 MNHEY, CDR2 SVGAGI. CDR3 nucleotide sequence: TGTGCCGCTGGGGTAGCGCCCACCTACGAGCAGTACTTC. Encoded protein: CAAGVAPTYEQYF.

Only one count was recorded for this clone. V is TRBV5-5 and J is TRBJ1-1; D is uncertain. The CDR3 is 14 amino acids. Trimming cost V 0 bases and J 4 bases, with 10 bases left between them. The V gene's germline CDR1 is SGHKS and CDR2 YYEKEE (reference sequence). CDR3 region: CASSLEVRGTEAFF. CDR3 DNA: TGTGCCAGCAGCTTGGAGGTCCGAGGCACTGAAGCTTTCTTT.